Shown below are 21 T cell receptor beta chains from a single sample sequenced in a study of T cell changes during pregnancy in multiple sclerosis. Sequencing used immunoSEQ multiplex PCR; TCRdb keeps in-frame clones, though not all of them. The profile shows around 50,000 clones, 94% of them singletons. The source was CD4+ T cells from peripheral blood mononuclear cells, collected in the first trimester of pregnancy. The receptor source for this set is a female donor with multiple sclerosis, enrolled in a pregnancy study.

The V call is TRBV30, the J call TRBJ1-1, with D unresolved. CDR3 length equals 15 residues. From germline, CDR1 is GTSNPN and CDR2 SVGIG (reference sequence). Trimming stripped 3 bases from V and 3 bases from J, with 17 bases between. CDR3 coding DNA: TGTGCCTGGAGCCAGACATCTCGTTGGTACACTGAAGCTTTCTTT. Its protein product is CAWSQTSRWYTEAFF.

The rearrangement joins TRBV6-6 to TRBJ2-5; 7 nucleotides line up with TRBD1. The CDR3 sequence is 13 residues long. V dropped 5 bases and J dropped 1; count of bases not matched to a gene: 1. Germline V gene data show CDR1 as MNHNY and CDR2 as SVGAGI (reference sequence). CDR3 residues: CASSGDSQETQYF. CDR3 coding DNA: TGTGCCAGCAGTGGGGACAGCCAAGAGACCCAGTACTTC.

As DNA, the CDR3 is TGTGCCAGCAGCTTAGATCGTGGTAGCCGGGTTCAAGAGACCCAGTACTTC. Its protein product is CASSLDRGSRVQETQYF. V and J are TRBV11-2 and TRBJ2-5; D is unclear. Germline V lookup: CDR1 SGHAT, CDR2 FQNNGV. V was trimmed by 0 bases and J by 2 bases, leaving 16 bases between them. The CDR3 is 17 amino acids.

This rearrangement joins TRBV5-1 to TRBJ2-3; 7 bases match TRBD2. CDR1 and CDR2 from the germline V gene are SGHRS and YFSETQ. The V and J ends lost 1 base and 4 bases, in that order; junction bases with no gene match: 12. CDR3 length: 17 amino acids. This chain's CDR3 is CASSLSIIARGADTQYF. DNA of the CDR3: TGCGCCAGCAGCTTGTCGATTATAGCTCGGGGGGCAGATACGCAGTATTTT. Looking up the rest from reference TRBV5-1 and TRBJ2-3 gives the full variable domain: KAGVTQTPRYLIKTRGQQVTLSCSPISGHRSVSWYQQTPGQGLQFLFEYFSETQRNKGNFPGRFSGRQFSNSRSEMNVSTLELGDSALYLCASSLSIIARGADTQYFGPGTRLTVL.

This chain links TRBV5-6 with TRBJ1-5; perhaps TRBD1 as D (6 bases). Trimming pared 0 bases from V and 4 bases from J, leaving 8 bases between. This CDR3 comprises 14 residues. From germline, CDR1 is SGHDT and CDR2 YYEEEE. The CDR3 reads CASSLGRGNQPQHF. For the CDR3, the DNA is TGTGCCAGCAGCTTGGGCAGGGGAAATCAGCCCCAGCATTTT.

DNA of the CDR3: TGTGCTTGCGGGGGCAGAAACTATGGCTACACCTTC. It specifies CACGGRNYGYTF. V and J are TRBV19 and TRBJ1-2; TRBD1 might be the D (6 bases). CDR3 length: 12 amino acids. Looked up from germline, CDR1 is LNHDA and CDR2 is SQIVND (reference sequence).

J is TRBJ2-2 and V is TRBV7-9, with D hard to call. The CDR3 covers 15 residues. Germline CDR1 and CDR2: SEHNR and FQNEAQ (reference sequence). Trimming left V 4 bases short and J 5 bases short, with 14 bases between. DNA for the CDR3: TGTGCCAGCAGCTCCCATCTTACTCGTACCGGGGAGCTGTTTTTT. Translating it yields CASSSHLTRTGELFF.

In nucleotides, the CDR3 is TGTGCCAGCAGTTCCCCCAGGGGAACGCAGTATTTT. Translated: CASSSPRGTQYF. V and J are TRBV27 and TRBJ2-3; weak D call: TRBD1 (6 bases). The V end lost 4 bases, the J end lost 9 bases, and 11 bases lay between the germline ends. This CDR3 is 12 amino acids long. Germline lookup yields CDR1 MNHEY and CDR2 SMNVEV (reference sequence).

V gene TRBV18 combines with J gene TRBJ1-1; 8 bases align to TRBD1. The length of the CDR3 is 14 residues. V dropped 3 bases and J dropped 5; count of bases not matched to a gene: 5. The germline V gene has CDR1 KGHSH and CDR2 LQKENI. The CDR3 DNA sequence: TGTGCCAGCTCACCCCGACAGGGGAGAACTGAAGCTTTCTTT. As protein: CASSPRQGRTEAFF.

The CDR3 region has the DNA TGTGCCATCAGTGACCCACGAGGGACAGCTCAAGAGACCCAGTACTTC. It yields the protein CAISDPRGTAQETQYF. The V call is TRBV10-3, the J call TRBJ2-5; 7 bases align to TRBD1. The CDR3 is made up of 16 amino acids. The V and J ends lost 3 bases and 2 bases, in that order; junction bases with no gene match: 9. Germline assignment: CDR1 ENHRY and CDR2 SYGVKD.

The genes are TRBV12-5 and TRBJ1-5, with 7 bases lining up with TRBD1. The J segment lost 0 bases and the V segment lost 2 bases, leaving 7 bases of the junction unmatched. CDR1 is LGHNT, CDR2 FRNRAP, per germline. CDR3 size: 17 residues. CDR3 nucleotide sequence: TGTGCTAGTGGTTTGACTAAAACAGGGGATAGCAATCAGCCCCAGCATTTT. Residues: CASGLTKTGDSNQPQHF. Variable domain in full (rest from reference TRBV12-5 and TRBJ1-5): DARVTQTPRHKVTEMGQEVTMRCQPILGHNTVFWYRQTMMQGLELLAYFRNRAPLDDSGMPKDRFSAEMPDATLATLKIQPSEPRDSAVYFCASGLTKTGDSNQPQHFGDGTRLSIL.

This sequence joins TRBV27 and TRBJ1-6; D call uncertain. Trimming removed 2 bases from V and 7 bases from J, with 3 bases in between. The germline gives CDR1 MNHEY, CDR2 SMNVEV (reference sequence). There are 12 residues in the CDR3. The CDR3 sequence is CASSLLNSPLHF. The DNA of the CDR3 is TGTGCCAGCAGTTTACTGAATTCACCCCTCCACTTT.

V is TRBV7-3 and J is TRBJ1-1; 7 nucleotides match TRBD1. The CDR3 runs to 15 residues. V lost 0 bases, J lost 1 base, and 2 bases stayed unmatched. Germline CDR1 is SGHTA and CDR2 is FQGTGA. This CDR3 reads CASSLTGDRNTEAFF. For the CDR3, the DNA is TGTGCCAGCAGCTTAACTGGGGACAGGAACACTGAAGCTTTCTTT. Full variable domain (remainder filled in from reference TRBV7-3 and TRBJ1-1): GAGVSQTPSNKVTEKGKYVELRCDPISGHTALYWYRQSLGQGPEFLIYFQGTGAADDSGLPNDRFFAVRPEGSVSTLKIQRTERGDSAVYLCASSLTGDRNTEAFFGQGTRLTVV.

The chain employs TRBV9 and TRBJ1-2; weak D call: TRBD1 (6 bases). The CDR3 contains 14 residues. Trimming shortened V by 3 bases and J by 5 bases, and 14 bases separated the two germline ends. The germline gives CDR1 SGDLS, CDR2 YYNGEE. The CDR3 nucleotides read TGTGCCAGCAGCGACTGGGGCAGGGGATATGGCTACACCTTC. Amino acid sequence: CASSDWGRGYGYTF.

The CDR3 is CASSLGQGGSPLHF. The CDR3 nucleotides are TGTGCCAGCAGCTTGGGCCAAGGTGGATCACCCCTCCACTTT. The V gene is TRBV7-8, the J gene TRBJ1-6; D is unresolved. V was pared by 3 bases and J by 10 bases, with 13 bases between. The CDR3 has 14 amino acids. Germline loops: CDR1 SGHVS, CDR2 FQNEAQ.

The chain is built from TRBV2 and TRBJ1-1; D unclear. Trimming pared 2 bases from V and 5 bases from J, leaving 6 bases between. Per the germline V gene, CDR1 is SNHLY and CDR2 is FYNNEI. The CDR3 has 12 residues. The CDR3 nucleotides read TGTGCCAGCAGTGAATCAGGTACTGAAGCTTTCTTT. Translating it yields CASSESGTEAFF.

The gene calls are TRBV15 and TRBJ1-1; a weak D match, TRBD1 (5 bases). The CDR3 runs 15 residues. Germline assignment: CDR1 LNHNV and CDR2 YYDKDF (reference sequence). Trimming removed 2 bases from V and 5 bases from J, with 15 bases in between. The chain's CDR3 is CATSRSRGGFTEAFF. The DNA of the CDR3 is TGTGCCACCAGCAGATCCCGGGGGGGGTTTACTGAAGCTTTCTTT.

The V and J genes are TRBV5-6 and TRBJ2-3; 9 bases fit TRBD2. The CDR3 has 16 amino acids. Germline trimming cut 1 base from V and 0 bases from J; bases unmatched to any gene: 3. Germline-derived CDR1 and CDR2 are SGHDT and YYEEEE. This chain's CDR3 is CASSLWLAGSTDTQYF. In DNA, the CDR3 is TGTGCCAGCAGCTTGTGGCTAGCGGGGAGCACAGATACGCAGTATTTT. The full variable domain, completed using reference TRBV5-6 and TRBJ2-3, is DAGVTQSPTHLIKTRGQQVTLRCSPKSGHDTVSWYQQALGQGPQFIFQYYEEEERQRGNFPDRFSGHQFPNYSSELNVNALLLGDSALYLCASSLWLAGSTDTQYFGPGTRLTVL.

This rearrangement joins TRBV13 to TRBJ2-1; 14 bases map to TRBD2. The length of the CDR3 is 18 residues. V shed 10 bases and J 0 bases; nucleotides not matched to a gene: 11. The germline V gene encodes CDR1 PRHDT and CDR2 FYEKMQ (reference sequence). CDR3 nucleotide sequence: TGTGCCACCACGAAAAGGACTAGCGGGGGGCGCTCCTACAATGAGCAGTTCTTC. It translates to CATTKRTSGGRSYNEQFF.

V and J are TRBV19 and TRBJ1-2; D gene ambiguous. Germline CDR1 is LNHDA and CDR2 is SQIVND (reference sequence). The CDR3 is made up of 12 amino acids. V was pared by 3 bases and J by 3 bases, with 5 bases between. The CDR3 is CASSMQDYGYTF. For the CDR3, the DNA is TGTGCCAGTAGTATGCAGGACTATGGCTACACCTTC. Full variable domain (missing parts from reference TRBV19 and TRBJ1-2): DGGITQSPKYLFRKEGQNVTLSCEQNLNHDAMYWYRQDPGQGLRLIYYSQIVNDFQKGDIAEGYSVSREKKESFPLTVTSAQKNPTAFYLCASSMQDYGYTFGSGTRLTVV.

The rearrangement joins TRBV4-1 to TRBJ1-2; D ambiguous. Germline V lookup: CDR1 MGHRA, CDR2 YSYEKL. The CDR3 is 16 amino acids. The germline V and J ends were trimmed by 1 base and 0 bases, with 12 bases remaining between them. The chain's CDR3 is CASSQGVAATNYGYTF. DNA of the CDR3: TGCGCCAGCAGCCAAGGTGTAGCGGCCACTAACTATGGCTACACCTTC.